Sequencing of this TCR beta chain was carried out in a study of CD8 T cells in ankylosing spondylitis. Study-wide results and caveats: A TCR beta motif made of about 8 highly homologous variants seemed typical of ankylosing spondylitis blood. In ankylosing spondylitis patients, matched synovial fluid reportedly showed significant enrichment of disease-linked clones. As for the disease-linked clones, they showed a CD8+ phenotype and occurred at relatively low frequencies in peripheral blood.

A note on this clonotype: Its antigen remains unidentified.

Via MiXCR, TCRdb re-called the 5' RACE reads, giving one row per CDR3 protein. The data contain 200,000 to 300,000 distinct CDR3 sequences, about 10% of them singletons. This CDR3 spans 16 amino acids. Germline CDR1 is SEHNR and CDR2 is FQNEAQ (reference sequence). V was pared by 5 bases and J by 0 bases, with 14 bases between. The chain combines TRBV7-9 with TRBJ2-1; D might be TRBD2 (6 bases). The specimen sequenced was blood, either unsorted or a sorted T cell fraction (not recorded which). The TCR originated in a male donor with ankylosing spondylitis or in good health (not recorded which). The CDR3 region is CASSTIAASSYNEQFF. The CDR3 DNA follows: TGTGCCAGCAGCACAATAGCGGCTAGCTCCTACAATGAGCAGTTCTTC.